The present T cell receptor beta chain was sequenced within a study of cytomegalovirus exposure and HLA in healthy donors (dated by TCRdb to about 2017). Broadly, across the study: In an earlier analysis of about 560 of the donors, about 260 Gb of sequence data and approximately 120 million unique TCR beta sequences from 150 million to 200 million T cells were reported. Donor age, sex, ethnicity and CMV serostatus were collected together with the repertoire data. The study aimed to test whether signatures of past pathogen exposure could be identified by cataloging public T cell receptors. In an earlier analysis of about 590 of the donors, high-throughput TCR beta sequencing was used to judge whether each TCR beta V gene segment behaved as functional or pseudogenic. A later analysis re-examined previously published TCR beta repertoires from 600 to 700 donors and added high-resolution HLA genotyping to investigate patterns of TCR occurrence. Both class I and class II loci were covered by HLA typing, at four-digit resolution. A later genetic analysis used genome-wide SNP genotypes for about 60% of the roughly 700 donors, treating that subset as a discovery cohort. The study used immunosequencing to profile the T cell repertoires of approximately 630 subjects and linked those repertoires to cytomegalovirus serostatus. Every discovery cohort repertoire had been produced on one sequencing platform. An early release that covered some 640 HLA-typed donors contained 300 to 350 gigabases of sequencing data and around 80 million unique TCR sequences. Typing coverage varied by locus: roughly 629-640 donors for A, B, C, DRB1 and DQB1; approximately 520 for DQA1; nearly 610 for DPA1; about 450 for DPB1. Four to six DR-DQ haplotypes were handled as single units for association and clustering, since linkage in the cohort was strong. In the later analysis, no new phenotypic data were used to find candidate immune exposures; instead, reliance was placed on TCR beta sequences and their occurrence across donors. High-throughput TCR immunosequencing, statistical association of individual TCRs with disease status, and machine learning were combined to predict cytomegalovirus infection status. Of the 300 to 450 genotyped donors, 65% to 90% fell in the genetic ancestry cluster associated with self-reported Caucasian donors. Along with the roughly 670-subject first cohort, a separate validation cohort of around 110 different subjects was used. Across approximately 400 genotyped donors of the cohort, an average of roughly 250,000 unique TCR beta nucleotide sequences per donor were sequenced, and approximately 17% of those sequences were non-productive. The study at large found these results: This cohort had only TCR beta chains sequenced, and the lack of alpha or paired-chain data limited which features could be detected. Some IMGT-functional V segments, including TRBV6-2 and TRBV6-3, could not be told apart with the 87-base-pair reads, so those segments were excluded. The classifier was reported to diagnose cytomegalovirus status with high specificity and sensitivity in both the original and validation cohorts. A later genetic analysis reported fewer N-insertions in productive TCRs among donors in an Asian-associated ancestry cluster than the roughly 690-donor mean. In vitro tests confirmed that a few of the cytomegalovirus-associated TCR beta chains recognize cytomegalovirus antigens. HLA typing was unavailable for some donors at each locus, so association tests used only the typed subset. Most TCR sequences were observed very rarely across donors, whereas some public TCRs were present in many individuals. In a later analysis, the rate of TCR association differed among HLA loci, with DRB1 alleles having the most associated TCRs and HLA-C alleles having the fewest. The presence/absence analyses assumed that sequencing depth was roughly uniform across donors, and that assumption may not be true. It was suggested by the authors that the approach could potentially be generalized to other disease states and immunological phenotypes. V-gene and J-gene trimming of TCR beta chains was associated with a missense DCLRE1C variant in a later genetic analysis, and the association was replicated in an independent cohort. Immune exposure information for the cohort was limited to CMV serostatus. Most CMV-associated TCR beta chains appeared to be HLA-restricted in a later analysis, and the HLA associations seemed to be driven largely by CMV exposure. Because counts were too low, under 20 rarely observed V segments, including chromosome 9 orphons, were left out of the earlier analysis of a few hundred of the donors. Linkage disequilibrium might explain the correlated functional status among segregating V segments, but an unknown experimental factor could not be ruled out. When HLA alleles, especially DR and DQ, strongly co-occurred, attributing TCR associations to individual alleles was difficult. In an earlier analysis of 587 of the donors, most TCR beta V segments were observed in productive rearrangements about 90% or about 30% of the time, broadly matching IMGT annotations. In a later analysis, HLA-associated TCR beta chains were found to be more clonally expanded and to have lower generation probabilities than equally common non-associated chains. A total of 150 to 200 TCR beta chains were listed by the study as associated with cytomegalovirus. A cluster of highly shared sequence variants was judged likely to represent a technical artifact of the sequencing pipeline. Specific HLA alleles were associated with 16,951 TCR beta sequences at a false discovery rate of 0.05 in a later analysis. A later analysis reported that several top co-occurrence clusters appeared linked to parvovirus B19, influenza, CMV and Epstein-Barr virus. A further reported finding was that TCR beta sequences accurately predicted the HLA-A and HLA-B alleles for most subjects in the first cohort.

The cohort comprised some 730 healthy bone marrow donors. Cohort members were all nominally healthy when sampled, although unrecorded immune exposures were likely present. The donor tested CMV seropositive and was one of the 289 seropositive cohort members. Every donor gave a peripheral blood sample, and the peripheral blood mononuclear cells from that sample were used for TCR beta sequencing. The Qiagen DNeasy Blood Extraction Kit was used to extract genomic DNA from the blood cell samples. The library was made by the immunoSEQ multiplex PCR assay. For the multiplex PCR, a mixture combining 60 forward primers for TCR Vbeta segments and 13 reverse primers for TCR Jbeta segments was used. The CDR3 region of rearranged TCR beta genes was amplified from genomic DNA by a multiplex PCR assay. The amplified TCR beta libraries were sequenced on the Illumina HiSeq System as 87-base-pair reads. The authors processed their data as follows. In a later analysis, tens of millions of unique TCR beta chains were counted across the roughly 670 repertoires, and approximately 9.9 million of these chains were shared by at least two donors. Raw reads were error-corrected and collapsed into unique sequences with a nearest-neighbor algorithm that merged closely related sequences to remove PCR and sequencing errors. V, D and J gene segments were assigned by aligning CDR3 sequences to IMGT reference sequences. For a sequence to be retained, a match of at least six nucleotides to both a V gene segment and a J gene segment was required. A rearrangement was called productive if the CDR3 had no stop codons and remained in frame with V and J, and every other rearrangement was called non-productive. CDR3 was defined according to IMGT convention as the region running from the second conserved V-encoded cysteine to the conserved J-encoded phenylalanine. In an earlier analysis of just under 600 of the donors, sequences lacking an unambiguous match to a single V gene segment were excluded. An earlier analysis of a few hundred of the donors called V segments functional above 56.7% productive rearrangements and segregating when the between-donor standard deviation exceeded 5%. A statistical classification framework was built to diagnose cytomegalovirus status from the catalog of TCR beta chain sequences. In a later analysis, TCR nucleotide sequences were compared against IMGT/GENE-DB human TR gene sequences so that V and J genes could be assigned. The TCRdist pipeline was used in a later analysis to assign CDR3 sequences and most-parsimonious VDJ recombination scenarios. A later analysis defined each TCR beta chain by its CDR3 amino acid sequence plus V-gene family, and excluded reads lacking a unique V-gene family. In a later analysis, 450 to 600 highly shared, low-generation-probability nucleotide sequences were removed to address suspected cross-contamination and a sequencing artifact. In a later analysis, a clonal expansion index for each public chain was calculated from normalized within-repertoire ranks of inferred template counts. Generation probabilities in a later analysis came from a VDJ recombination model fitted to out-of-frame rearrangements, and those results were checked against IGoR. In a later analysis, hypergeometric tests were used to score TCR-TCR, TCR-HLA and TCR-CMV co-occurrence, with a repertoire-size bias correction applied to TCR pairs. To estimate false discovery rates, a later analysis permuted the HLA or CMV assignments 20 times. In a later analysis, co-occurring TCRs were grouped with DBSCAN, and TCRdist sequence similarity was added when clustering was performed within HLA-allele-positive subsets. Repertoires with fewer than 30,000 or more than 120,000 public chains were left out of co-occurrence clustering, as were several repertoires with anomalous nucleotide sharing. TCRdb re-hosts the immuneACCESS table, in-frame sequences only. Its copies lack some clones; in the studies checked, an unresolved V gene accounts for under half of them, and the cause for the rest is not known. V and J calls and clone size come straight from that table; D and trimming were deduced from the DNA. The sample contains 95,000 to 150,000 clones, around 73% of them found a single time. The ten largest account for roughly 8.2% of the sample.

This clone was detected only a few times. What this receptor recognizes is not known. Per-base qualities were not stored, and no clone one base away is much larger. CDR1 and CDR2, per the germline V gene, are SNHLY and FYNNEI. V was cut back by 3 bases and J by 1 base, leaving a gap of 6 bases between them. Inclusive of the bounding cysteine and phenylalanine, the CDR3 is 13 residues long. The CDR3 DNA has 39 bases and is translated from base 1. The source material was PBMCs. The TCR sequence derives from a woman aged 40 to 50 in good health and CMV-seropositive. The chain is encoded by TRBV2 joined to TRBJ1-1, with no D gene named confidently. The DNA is TGTGCCAGCAGTGATGGCGGGAACACTGAAGCTTTCTTT. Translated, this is CASSDGGNTEAFF.